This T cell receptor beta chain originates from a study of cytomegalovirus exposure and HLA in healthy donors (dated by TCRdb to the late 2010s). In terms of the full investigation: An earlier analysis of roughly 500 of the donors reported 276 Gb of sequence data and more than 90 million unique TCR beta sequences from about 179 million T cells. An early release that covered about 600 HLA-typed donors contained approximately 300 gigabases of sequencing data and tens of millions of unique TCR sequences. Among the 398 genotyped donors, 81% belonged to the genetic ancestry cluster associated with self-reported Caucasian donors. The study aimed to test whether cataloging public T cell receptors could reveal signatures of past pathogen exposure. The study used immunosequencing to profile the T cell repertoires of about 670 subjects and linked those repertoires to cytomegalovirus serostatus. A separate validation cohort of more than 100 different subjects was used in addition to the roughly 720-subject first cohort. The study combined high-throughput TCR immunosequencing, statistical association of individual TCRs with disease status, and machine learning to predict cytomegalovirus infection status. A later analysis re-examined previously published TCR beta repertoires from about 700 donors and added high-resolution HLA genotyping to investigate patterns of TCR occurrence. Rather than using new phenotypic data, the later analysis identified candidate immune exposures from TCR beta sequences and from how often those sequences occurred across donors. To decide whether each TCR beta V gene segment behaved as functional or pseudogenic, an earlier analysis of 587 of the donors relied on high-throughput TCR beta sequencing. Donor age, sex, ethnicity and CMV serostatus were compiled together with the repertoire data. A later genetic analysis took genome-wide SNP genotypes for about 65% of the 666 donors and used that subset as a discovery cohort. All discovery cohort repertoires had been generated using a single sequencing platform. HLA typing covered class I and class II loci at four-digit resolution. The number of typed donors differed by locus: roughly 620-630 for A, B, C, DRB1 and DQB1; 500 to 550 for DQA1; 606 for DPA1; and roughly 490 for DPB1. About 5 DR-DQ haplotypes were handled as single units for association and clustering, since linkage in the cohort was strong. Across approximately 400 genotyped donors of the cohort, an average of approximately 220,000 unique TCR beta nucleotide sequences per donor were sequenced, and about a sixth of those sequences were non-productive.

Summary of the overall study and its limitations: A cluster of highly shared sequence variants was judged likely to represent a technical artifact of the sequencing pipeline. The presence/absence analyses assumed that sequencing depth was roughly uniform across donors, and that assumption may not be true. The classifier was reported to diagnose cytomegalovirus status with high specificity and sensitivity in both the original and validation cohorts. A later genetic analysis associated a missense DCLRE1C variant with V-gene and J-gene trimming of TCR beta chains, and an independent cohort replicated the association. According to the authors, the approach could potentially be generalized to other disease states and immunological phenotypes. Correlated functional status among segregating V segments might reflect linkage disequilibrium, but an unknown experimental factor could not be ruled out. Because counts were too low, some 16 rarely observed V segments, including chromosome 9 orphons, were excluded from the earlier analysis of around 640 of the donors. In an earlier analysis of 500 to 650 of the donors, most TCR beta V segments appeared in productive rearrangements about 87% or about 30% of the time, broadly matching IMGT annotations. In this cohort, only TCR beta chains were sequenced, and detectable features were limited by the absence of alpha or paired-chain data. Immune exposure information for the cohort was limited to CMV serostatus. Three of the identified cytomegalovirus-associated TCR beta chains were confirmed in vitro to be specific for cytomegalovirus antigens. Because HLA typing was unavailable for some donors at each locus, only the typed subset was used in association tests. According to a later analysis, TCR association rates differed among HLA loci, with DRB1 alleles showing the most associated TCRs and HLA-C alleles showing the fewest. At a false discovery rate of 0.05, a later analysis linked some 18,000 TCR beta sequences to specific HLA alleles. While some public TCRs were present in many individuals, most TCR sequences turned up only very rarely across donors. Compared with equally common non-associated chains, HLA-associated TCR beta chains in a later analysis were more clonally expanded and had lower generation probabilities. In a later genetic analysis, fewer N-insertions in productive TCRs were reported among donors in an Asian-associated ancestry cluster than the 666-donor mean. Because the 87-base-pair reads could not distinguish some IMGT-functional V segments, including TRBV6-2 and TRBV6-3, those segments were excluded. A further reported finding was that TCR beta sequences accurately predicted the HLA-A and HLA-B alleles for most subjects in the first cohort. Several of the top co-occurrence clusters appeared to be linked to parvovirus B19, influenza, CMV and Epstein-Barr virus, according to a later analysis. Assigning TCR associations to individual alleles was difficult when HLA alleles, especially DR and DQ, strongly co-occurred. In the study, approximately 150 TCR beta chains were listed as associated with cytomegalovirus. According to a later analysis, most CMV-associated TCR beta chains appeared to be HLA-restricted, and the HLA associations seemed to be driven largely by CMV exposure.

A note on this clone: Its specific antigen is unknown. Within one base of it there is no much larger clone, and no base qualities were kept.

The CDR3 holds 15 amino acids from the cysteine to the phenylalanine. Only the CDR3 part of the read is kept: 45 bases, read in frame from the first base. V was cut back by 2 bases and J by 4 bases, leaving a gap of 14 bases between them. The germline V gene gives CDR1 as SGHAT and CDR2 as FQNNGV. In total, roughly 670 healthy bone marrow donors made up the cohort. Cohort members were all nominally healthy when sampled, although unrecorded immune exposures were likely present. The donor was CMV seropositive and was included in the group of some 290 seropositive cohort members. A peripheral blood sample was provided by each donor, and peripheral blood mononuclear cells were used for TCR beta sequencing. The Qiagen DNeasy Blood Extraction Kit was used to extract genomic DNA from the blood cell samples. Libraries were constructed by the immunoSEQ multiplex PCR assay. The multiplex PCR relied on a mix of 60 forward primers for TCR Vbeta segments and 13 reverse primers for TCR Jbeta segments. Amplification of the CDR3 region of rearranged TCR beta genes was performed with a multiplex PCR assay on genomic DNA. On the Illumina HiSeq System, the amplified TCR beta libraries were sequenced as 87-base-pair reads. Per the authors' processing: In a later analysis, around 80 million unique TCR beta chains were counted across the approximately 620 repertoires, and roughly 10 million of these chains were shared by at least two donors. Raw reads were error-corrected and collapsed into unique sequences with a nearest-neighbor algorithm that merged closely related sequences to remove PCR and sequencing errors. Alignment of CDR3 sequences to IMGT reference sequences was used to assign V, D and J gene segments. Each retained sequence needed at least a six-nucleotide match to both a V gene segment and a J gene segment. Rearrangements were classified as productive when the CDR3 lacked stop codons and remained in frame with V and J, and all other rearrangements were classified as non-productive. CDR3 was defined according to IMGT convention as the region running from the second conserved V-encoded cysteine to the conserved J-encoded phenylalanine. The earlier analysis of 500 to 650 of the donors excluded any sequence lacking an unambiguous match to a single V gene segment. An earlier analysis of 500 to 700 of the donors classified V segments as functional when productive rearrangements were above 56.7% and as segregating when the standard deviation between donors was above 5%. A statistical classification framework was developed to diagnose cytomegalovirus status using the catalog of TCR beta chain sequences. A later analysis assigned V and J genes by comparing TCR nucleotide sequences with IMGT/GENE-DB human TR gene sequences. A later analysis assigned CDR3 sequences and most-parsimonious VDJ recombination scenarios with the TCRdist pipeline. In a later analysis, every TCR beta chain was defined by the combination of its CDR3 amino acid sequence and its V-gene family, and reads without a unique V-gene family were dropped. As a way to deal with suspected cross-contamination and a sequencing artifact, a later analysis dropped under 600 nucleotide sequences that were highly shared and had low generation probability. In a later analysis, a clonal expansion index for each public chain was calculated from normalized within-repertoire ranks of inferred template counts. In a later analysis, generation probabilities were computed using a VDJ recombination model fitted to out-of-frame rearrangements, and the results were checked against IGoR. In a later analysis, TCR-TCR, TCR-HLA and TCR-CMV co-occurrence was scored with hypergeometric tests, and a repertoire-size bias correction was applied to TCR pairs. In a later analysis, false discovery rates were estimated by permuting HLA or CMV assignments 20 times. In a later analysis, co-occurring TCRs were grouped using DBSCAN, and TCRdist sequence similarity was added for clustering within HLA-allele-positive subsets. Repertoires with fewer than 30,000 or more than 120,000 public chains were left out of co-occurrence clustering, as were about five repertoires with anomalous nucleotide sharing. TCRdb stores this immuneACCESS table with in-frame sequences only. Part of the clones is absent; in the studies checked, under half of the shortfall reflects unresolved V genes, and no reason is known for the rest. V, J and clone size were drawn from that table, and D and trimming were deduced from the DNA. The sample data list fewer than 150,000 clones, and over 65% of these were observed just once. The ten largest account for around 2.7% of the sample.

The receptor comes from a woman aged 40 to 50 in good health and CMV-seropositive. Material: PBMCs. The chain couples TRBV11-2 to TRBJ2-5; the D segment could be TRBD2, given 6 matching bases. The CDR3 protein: CASSLRGSGVETQYF. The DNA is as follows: TGTGCCAGCAGCTTAAGGGGTTCGGGGGTAGAGACCCAGTACTTC.